Listed below are T cell receptor beta chains from one sample, sequenced in a study of T cell responses to AZD1222 COVID-19 vaccine. Profiling relied on immunoSEQ multiplex PCR, and the TCRdb table lists in-frame clones only, not all of them. The table includes 150,000 or so clones, roughly nine tenths detected once. The sequenced sample was peripheral blood, obtained on day 0 of AZD1222 vaccination. All receptors derive from an adult in good health. CDR3s include the opening cysteine and the closing phenylalanine or tryptophan. The order of the fields is V gene, D gene, clone size, J gene, CDR3 DNA, CDR3 protein. D genes are given only for firm matches. The listing skips clone size in some rows; elsewhere it reads once, few, many or a size class.

TRBV3-1/TRBV3-2	.	.	TRBJ2-7	TGTGCCAGCAGCCAAGTGGACAGCTCACTAGTGGTCGAGCAGTACTTC	CASSQVDSSLVVEQYF
TRBV5-4	.	once	TRBJ2-5	TGTGCCAGCAGCTTGGCCCGGGGGGAGACCCAGTACTTC	CASSLARGETQYF
TRBV5-1	.	.	TRBJ2-1	TGCGCCAGCAGCTTAAACGGGGGCATGTCCTACAATGAGCAGTTCTTC	CASSLNGGMSYNEQFF
TRBV5-4	TRBD1	.	TRBJ2-3	TGTGCCAGCTCGGGACAGCTCACAGATACGCAGTATTTT	CASSGQLTDTQYF
TRBV15	.	.	TRBJ2-1	TGTGCCACCAGCAGAGATGCGGATTCCTACAATGAGCAGTTCTTC	CATSRDADSYNEQFF
TRBV6-6	.	.	TRBJ2-7	TGTGCCAGCCAGGGTATTGACAGCTACGAGCAGTACTTC	CASQGIDSYEQYF
TRBV5-4	TRBD2	.	TRBJ2-1	TGTGCCAGCAGCGACGGGACTAGCGAATACAATGAGCAGTTCTTC	CASSDGTSEYNEQFF
TRBV28	.	.	TRBJ2-7	TGTGCCAGCAGCCGTGAAGTCCCTTACGAGCAGTACTTC	CASSREVPYEQYF
TRBV30	.	.	TRBJ1-5	TGTGCCTGGAGCCTTAACCGGCAGCCCCAGCATTTT	CAWSLNRQPQHF
TRBV30	.	.	TRBJ2-1	TGTGCCTGCCGACGGATCTACAATGAGCAGTTCTTC	CACRRIYNEQFF
TRBV10-3	.	.	TRBJ1-5	TGTGCCATCAGGACAGCTGCTCAAGGGCCCCAGCATTTT	CAIRTAAQGPQHF